A single sample is the source of the 13 T cell receptor beta chains below, sequenced in a study of T cell responses to AZD1222 COVID-19 vaccine. The method was immunoSEQ multiplex PCR; TCRdb's version includes in-frame clones alone and lacks a portion of them. Among 150,000 to 200,000 clones listed, 85% to 90% were seen once. The starting material was peripheral blood, obtained 28 days after the second AZD1222 dose. The receptors were sampled from an adult who received the AZD1222 COVID-19 vaccine.

This clone occurred once. The chain joins TRBV30 to TRBJ1-5; possibly TRBD1 for D (6 bases). Germline CDR1 reads GTSNPN; CDR2 reads SVGIG (reference sequence). The CDR3 is 15 residues long. Between the trimmed V and J ends, which lost 0 bases and 2 bases, there was a span of 11 bases. DNA for the CDR3: TGTGCCTGGAGTGTAGTCTCAGGGGGCAATCAGCCCCAGCATTTT. Its translation is CAWSVVSGGNQPQHF.

This sequence joins TRBV15 and TRBJ1-5, with TRBD1 identical over 9 bases. V dropped 8 bases and J dropped 4; count of bases not matched to a gene: 9. The CDR3 contains 15 residues. Germline assignment: CDR1 LNHNV and CDR2 YYDKDF (reference sequence). The CDR3 loop reads CATDPGQGENQPQHF. The CDR3 coding sequence is TGTGCCACCGACCCGGGACAGGGAGAAAATCAGCCCCAGCATTTT.

This clone came up once. The chain couples TRBV7-2 to TRBJ1-2; D unresolved. Germline CDR1 and CDR2: SGHTA and FQGNSA. CDR3 size: 15 residues. Between the trimmed V and J ends, which lost 3 bases and 5 bases, there was a span of 16 bases. The CDR3 region is CASSFTSELGYGYTF. For the CDR3, the DNA is TGTGCCAGCAGCTTCACCTCGGAACTGGGTTATGGCTACACCTTC.

The chain employs TRBV9 and TRBJ2-7; D gene uncertain. The V end was cut by 2 bases, the J end by 1 base, with 13 bases between. In germline, CDR1 is SGDLS, CDR2 YYNGEE. This CDR3 is 15 amino acids long. The CDR3 protein is CASSVVSDGSYEQYF. As DNA, the CDR3 is TGTGCCAGCAGCGTTGTTAGTGACGGATCCTACGAGCAGTACTTC.

The chain is built from TRBV25-1 and TRBJ2-7; TRBD1 matches 7 bases. V lost 6 bases, J lost 4 bases, and 6 bases stayed unmatched. There are 13 residues in the CDR3. The germline gives CDR1 MGHDK, CDR2 SYGVNS. The CDR3 DNA is TGTGCCAGCAGATGGACAGGTGAGTACGAGCAGTACTTC. Translating gives CASRWTGEYEQYF.

J is TRBJ1-2 and V is TRBV28, with 8 bases aligning to TRBD1. Germline-derived CDR1 and CDR2 are MDHEN and SYDVKM. Unmatched junction bases numbered 12, after V lost 6 bases and J lost 6 bases. The CDR3 runs to 15 residues. Here the CDR3 DNA reads TGTGCCAGCAGATTCCCGGCAGGGGGCAATGATGGCTACACCTTC. Translating gives CASRFPAGGNDGYTF.

The chain carries TRBV5-1 and TRBJ1-4, with D possibly matching TRBD1 (5 bases). From germline, CDR1 is SGHRS and CDR2 YFSETQ. The CDR3 length is 20 residues. The V and J ends lost 2 bases and 0 bases respectively, with 23 bases between them. The CDR3 is CASSFGWRGTSVATNEKLFF. As DNA, the CDR3 is TGCGCCAGCAGCTTTGGATGGAGAGGGACGAGTGTAGCAACTAATGAAAAACTGTTTTTT. Using reference TRBV5-1 and TRBJ1-4 for the parts outside the CDR3, the full variable domain is KAGVTQTPRYLIKTRGQQVTLSCSPISGHRSVSWYQQTPGQGLQFLFEYFSETQRNKGNFPGRFSGRQFSNSRSEMNVSTLELGDSALYLCASSFGWRGTSVATNEKLFFGSGTQLSVL.

The rearrangement uses TRBV2 and TRBJ2-3; TRBD2 matches at 8 bases. The CDR3 runs to 16 residues. V was pared by 4 bases and J by 0 bases, with 6 bases of the junction left unmatched. Germline V gives CDR1 SNHLY, CDR2 FYNNEI. The CDR3 nucleotides read TGTGCCAGCAGTGGGTTAGCGGGGATCAGCACAGATACGCAGTATTTT. It encodes CASSGLAGISTDTQYF.

This chain joins TRBV30 and TRBJ1-4; the D is unclear. This CDR3 has 13 amino acids. Germline values: CDR1 GTSNPN, CDR2 SVGIG (reference sequence). Trimming removed 0 bases from V and 5 bases from J, with 7 bases in between. The CDR3 sequence: CAWSVGSNEKLFF. Here the CDR3 DNA reads TGTGCCTGGAGTGTGGGGTCCAATGAAAAACTGTTTTTT.

The rearrangement joins TRBV7-9 to TRBJ2-3, with D tentatively TRBD2 (6 bases). Trimming stripped 6 bases from V and 1 base from J, with 14 bases between. The CDR3 contains 15 residues. Germline lookup yields CDR1 SEHNR and CDR2 FQNEAQ (reference sequence). CDR3 in amino acids: CASRPGLLGTDTQYF. The CDR3 DNA reads as TGTGCCAGCAGGCCGGGACTTCTAGGCACAGATACGCAGTATTTT.

The rearrangement joins TRBV29-1 to TRBJ1-2, with unresolved D. Trimming took off 4 bases at V and 0 bases at J, with 12 bases between the two ends. The CDR3 covers 14 residues. Per germline, CDR1 SQVTM and CDR2 ANQGSEA. The CDR3 DNA follows: TGCAGCGTTGTTGGAACAGAGTCTAACTATGGCTACACCTTC. Translated: CSVVGTESNYGYTF.

J is TRBJ1-5 and V is TRBV30; TRBD1 is a possible D gene (5 bases). Deletions cut 2 bases from V and 6 bases from J, with 11 bases between. The CDR3 length is 13 residues. From germline, CDR1 is GTSNPN and CDR2 SVGIG (reference sequence). The CDR3: CAWSLLGGQPQHF. CDR3 DNA sequence: TGTGCCTGGAGTTTACTCGGGGGTCAGCCCCAGCATTTT. The whole variable domain, remainder taken from reference TRBV30 and TRBJ1-5, is SQTIHQWPATLVQPVGSPLSLECTVEGTSNPNLYWYRQAAGRGLQLLFYSVGIGQISSEVPQNLSASRPQDRQFILSSKKLLLSDSGFYLCAWSLLGGQPQHFGDGTRLSIL.

The chain combines TRBV5-4 with TRBJ1-2; D is possibly TRBD1 (5 bases). Trimming removed 3 bases at V and 10 bases at J, with 13 bases between. The CDR3 is made up of 12 amino acids. In germline, CDR1 is SGHNT, CDR2 YYREEE (reference sequence). DNA for the CDR3: TGTGCCAGCAGCTCGAGGCAGGGAAACTACACCTTC. This gives the protein CASSSRQGNYTF.